This TCR beta chain was recorded in a study of regulatory T cells in long-lasting Graves disease. Library construction for TCR beta used iRepertoire HTBI primers and Arm-PCR of CDR3 regions. TCRdb re-derived calls from the multiplex PCR reads in MiXCR, one entry per CDR3 protein. The sample lists roughly 520,000 distinct CDR3 sequences, around 12% occurring once. In this sample, this clonotype turned up many times. Time point here: newly diagnosed GD, antithyroid drugs for less than 3 months. Extracted PBMC RNA gave rise to the TCR library. The CDR3 runs 16 residues. V was pared by 0 bases and J by 1 base, with 10 bases between. Germline V gene sequence: CDR1 SGHRS, CDR2 YFSETQ. This same sample was also taken into another study, of T cells in Graves' hyperthyroidism and ophthalmopathy.

The sequence was obtained from a woman aged 25 to 39 with Graves disease. The chain couples TRBV5-1 to TRBJ2-2; D gene uncertain. The sequences come from peripheral blood mononuclear cells (PBMCs), collected at new diagnosis, from a patient treated with antithyroid drugs. The CDR3 sequence: CASSLGHSLNTGELFF. CDR3 coding DNA: TGCGCCAGCAGCTTGGGTCACAGCTTGAACACCGGGGAGCTGTTTTTT.